The 31 T cell receptor beta chains in this list originate from one sample, sequenced in a study of PD-1 blockade in classical Hodgkin lymphoma. Described time point: cycle 4 day 1 (C4D1), after about 6 weeks of nivolumab. Each and every patient relapsed after autologous stem cell transplantation, and patients got differing brentuximab vedotin exposure. Purified CD4+ T cells were obtained from thawed PBMCs through magnetic negative selection. Clones were sequenced by immunoSEQ multiplex PCR, and TCRdb holds only the in-frame ones, with some missing. This sample has some 10,000 clones, with over 80% found just once. This material consisted of CD4+ T cells from blood, taken before the fourth cycle of nivolumab. The receptor source for this set is a human donor with classical Hodgkin lymphoma.

The V gene is TRBV30, the J gene TRBJ2-3, with a weak D call TRBD1 (6 bases). With 2 bases removed from V and 1 base from J, the gap between germline ends came to 7 bases. Per germline, CDR1 GTSNPN and CDR2 SVGIG (reference sequence). The CDR3 runs to 13 residues. This CDR3 reads CAWSPGGTDTQYF. DNA for the CDR3: TGTGCCTGGAGTCCAGGGGGCACAGATACGCAGTATTTT.

Worth noting for this clone: In the same sample, other DNA sequences code for this CDR3. The V and J genes are TRBV7-2 and TRBJ1-2; D might be TRBD1 (6 bases). There are 15 residues in the CDR3. V gave up 0 bases and J gave up 2 bases, with 10 bases separating them. Germline loops: CDR1 SGHTA, CDR2 FQGNSA. CDR3 loop: CASSLAPGGNYGYTF. DNA for the CDR3: TGTGCCAGCAGCTTAGCCCCGGGGGGCAACTATGGCTACACCTTC. Drawing the rest from reference TRBV7-2 and TRBJ1-2, the complete variable domain is GAGVSQSPSNKVTEKGKDVELRCDPISGHTALYWYRQSLGQGLEFLIYFQGNSAPDKSGLPSDRFSAERTGGSVSTLTIQRTQQEDSAVYLCASSLAPGGNYGYTFGSGTRLTVV.

The chain carries TRBV6-5 and TRBJ1-2; 9 bases fit TRBD1. The CDR3 runs 14 residues. Germline-derived CDR1 and CDR2 are MNHEY and SVGAGI. The J segment lost 4 bases and the V segment lost 6 bases, leaving 6 bases of the junction unmatched. CDR3 nucleotide sequence: TGTGCCAGCAGCTACAGGGGGCGCGGCTATGGCTACACCTTC. Translation: CASSYRGRGYGYTF.

This clone appeared a single time. The genes are TRBV10-3 and TRBJ2-5; D might be TRBD2 (6 bases). CDR1 and CDR2 from the germline V gene are ENHRY and SYGVKD. Trimming left V 0 bases short and J 5 bases short, with 13 bases between. The CDR3 has 15 amino acids. CDR3 loop: CAISESTAGGETQYF. CDR3 nucleotide sequence: TGTGCCATCAGTGAGTCTACTGCTGGAGGGGAGACCCAGTACTTC.

This chain connects TRBV14 to TRBJ1-6, with unresolved D. There are 18 residues in the CDR3. Germline V gives CDR1 SGHDN, CDR2 FVKESK. Trimming stripped 0 bases from V and 9 bases from J, with 21 bases between. The CDR3, as DNA: TGTGCCAGCAGCCAAGATCGTCCAGGTTCGAGTCACCGTTCACCCCTCCACTTT. Protein: CASSQDRPGSSHRSPLHF.

The genes are TRBV30 and TRBJ2-7; 10 positions agree with TRBD1. The CDR3 is made up of 13 amino acids. With 3 bases clipped from V and 2 bases from J, the junction kept 1 base outside the gene matches. Germline CDR1 and CDR2: GTSNPN and SVGIG (reference sequence). In nucleotides, the CDR3 is TGTGCCTGGAGGGGACAGGGGACCTACGAGCAGTACTTC. Protein product: CAWRGQGTYEQYF. Drawing the rest from reference TRBV30 and TRBJ2-7, the complete variable domain is SQTIHQWPATLVQPVGSPLSLECTVEGTSNPNLYWYRQAAGRGLQLLFYSVGIGQISSEVPQNLSASRPQDRQFILSSKKLLLSDSGFYLCAWRGQGTYEQYFGPGTRLTVT.

The gene calls are TRBV7-9 and TRBJ1-2; unclear D gene. CDR3 size: 16 residues. Trimming removed 1 base from V and 1 base from J, with 13 bases in between. Germline lookup yields CDR1 SEHNR and CDR2 FQNEAQ (reference sequence). Here the CDR3 DNA reads TGTGCCAGCAGCTTAGGGGGTCCTTACAGTAACTATGGCTACACCTTC. As protein: CASSLGGPYSNYGYTF. The complete variable domain, with remaining parts taken from reference TRBV7-9 and TRBJ1-2, reads DTGVSQNPRHKITKRGQNVTFRCDPISEHNRLYWYRQTLGQGPEFLTYFQNEAQLEKSRLLSDRFSAERPKGSFSTLEIQRTEQGDSAMYLCASSLGGPYSNYGYTFGSGTRLTVV.

The chain joins TRBV6-6 to TRBJ1-2, with a weak D call TRBD1 (6 bases). V lost 8 bases and J 8 bases, leaving 18 bases between the germline ends. CDR3 size: 13 residues. Germline loops: CDR1 MNHNY, CDR2 SVGAGI (reference sequence). CDR3 loop: CASSIQGTQGYTF. The CDR3 coding sequence is TGTGCCAGCTCCATCCAGGGGACGCAAGGCTACACCTTC.

The V gene is TRBV5-4, the J gene TRBJ1-5; no definite D call. The germline CDR1 and CDR2 sequences are SGHNT and YYREEE (reference sequence). The CDR3 totals 13 residues. The V gene lost 4 bases and the J gene lost 1 base, with 6 bases spanning the gap. The CDR3 loop reads CASSQDSNQPQHF. The CDR3 nucleotides are TGTGCCAGCAGCCAGGACAGCAATCAGCCCCAGCATTTT.

This clone appeared a few times. V gene TRBV12-5 combines with J gene TRBJ1-2, with D possibly TRBD1 on 5 matching bases. This CDR3 spans 14 amino acids. Germline V CDR1 and CDR2: LGHNT, FRNRAP. Trimming stripped 5 bases from V and 2 bases from J, with 12 bases between. CDR3 in DNA: TGTGCTAGTGGTCTCAGGGCCCAAAACTATGGCTACACCTTC. It yields the protein CASGLRAQNYGYTF.

The sample holds a few counts of this clone. Other DNA sequences of this sample code for an identical CDR3. This chain joins TRBV20-1 and TRBJ2-2; D call uncertain. The CDR3 spans 11 residues. Germline V gives CDR1 DFQATT, CDR2 SNEGSKA (reference sequence). V lost 5 bases, J lost 2 bases, and 3 bases lay in between. In nucleotides, the CDR3 is TGCAGTGCTCAAAACACCGGGGAGCTGTTTTTT. Translated: CSAQNTGELFF.

In DNA, the CDR3 is TGCGCCAGCAGCTTGGCCGACGGAGGTGAAAAACTGTTTTTT. Protein: CASSLADGGEKLFF. The V and J genes are TRBV5-1 and TRBJ1-4; no reliable D call. CDR1 is SGHRS and CDR2 is YFSETQ in the germline V gene. The length of the CDR3 is 14 residues. V was clipped by 0 bases and J by 7 bases, with 10 bases between them.

The V call is TRBV6-5, the J call TRBJ2-7; D is perhaps TRBD1 or TRBD2 (5 bases each). CDR1 is MNHEY, CDR2 SVGAGI, per germline. V shed 4 bases and J shed 4 bases, with 14 bases lying between them. This CDR3 is built from 14 residues. The CDR3 nucleotides read TGTGCCAGCAGTTCTCGGGGCATAGGTTACGAGCAGTACTTC. This translates into CASSSRGIGYEQYF.

This clone was seen once. The chain employs TRBV4-1 and TRBJ1-4, with D unclear. The V gene lost 0 bases and the J gene lost 8 bases, with 10 bases spanning the gap. Germline V lookup: CDR1 MGHRA, CDR2 YSYEKL. This CDR3 has 14 amino acids. CDR3 DNA: TGCGCCAGCAGCCAAGATAGTTCCTCGGAAAAACTGTTTTTT. Its translation: CASSQDSSSEKLFF.

The J gene is TRBJ2-5, the V gene TRBV9; 10 positions agree with TRBD2. CDR1 and CDR2 (germline): SGDLS, YYNGEE. Trimming removed 4 bases from V and 5 bases from J; junction bases left unmatched: 8. The CDR3 runs to 15 residues. The CDR3 region is CASSPSGGAGETQYF. The CDR3 DNA reads TGTGCCAGCAGCCCGAGCGGGGGGGCCGGGGAGACCCAGTACTTC.

The V call is TRBV6-1, the J call TRBJ2-5; 9 bases are shared with TRBD1. CDR1 and CDR2 (germline): MNHNS, SASEGT. The CDR3 sequence is 14 residues long. The ends lost 6 bases at V and 4 bases at J; junction bases unmatched: 6. DNA of the CDR3: TGTGCCAGCAGCGAGGGACAGGGAGGAGAGACCCAGTACTTC. This gives the protein CASSEGQGGETQYF.

The chain employs TRBV5-4 and TRBJ2-1, with D perhaps matching TRBD2 (5 bases). The V gene lost 0 bases and the J gene lost 0 bases, with 13 bases spanning the gap. CDR3 length equals 17 residues. In germline, CDR1 is SGHNT, CDR2 YYREEE (reference sequence). The CDR3 loop is CASSLGLLGSSYNEQFF. The CDR3, as DNA: TGTGCCAGCAGCTTGGGTTTGCTGGGGAGCTCCTACAATGAGCAGTTCTTC.

There are a few counts of this clone. The rearrangement uses TRBV27 and TRBJ2-2; 13 nucleotides agree with TRBD2. Germline V gene lookup returns CDR1 MNHEY and CDR2 SMNVEV (reference sequence). There are 15 residues in the CDR3. V gave up 5 bases and J gave up 5 bases; unmatched junction bases: 2. The CDR3 loop is CASSPGLAGTGELFF. The CDR3 region has the DNA TGTGCCAGCAGTCCGGGACTAGCGGGGACCGGGGAGCTGTTTTTT.

The V gene is TRBV18, the J gene TRBJ1-1; D remains unclear. Germline CDR1 and CDR2: KGHSH and LQKENI. This CDR3 region has 13 residues. The V and J ends lost 1 base and 0 bases respectively, with 3 bases between them. Written as DNA, the CDR3 is TGTGCCAGCTCACCACTGGTGAACACTGAAGCTTTCTTT. Encoded protein: CASSPLVNTEAFF.

V gene TRBV2 combines with J gene TRBJ2-6; D might be TRBD1 (6 bases). Germline V gives CDR1 SNHLY, CDR2 FYNNEI. V shed 7 bases and J shed 0 bases, with 16 bases lying between them. The length of the CDR3 is 17 residues. This CDR3 reads CASNLGGIGSGANVLTF. The CDR3 DNA follows: TGTGCCAGCAATTTAGGGGGAATCGGCTCTGGGGCCAACGTCCTGACTTTC.

This rearrangement joins TRBV7-2 to TRBJ2-7, with D possibly TRBD1 on 6 matching bases. Trimming pared 1 base from V and 7 bases from J, leaving 20 bases between. The CDR3 has 16 residues. Per germline, CDR1 SGHTA and CDR2 FQGNSA. The CDR3 DNA is TGTGCCAGCAGCTTAGAACGCTTTTGGGACACTAAAGAGCAGTACTTC. It codes for CASSLERFWDTKEQYF.

The chain has TRBV21-1 and TRBJ2-2; TRBD2 reflects the table's D call only, with no check against the DNA. TRBV21-1 is a pseudogene segment. This CDR3 has 14 residues. CDR3 in amino acids: CASKRTANTGELFF. CDR3 nucleotide sequence: TGTGCCAGCAAACGCACGGCGAACACCGGGGAGCTGTTTTTT.

This chain joins TRBV5-4 and TRBJ2-2, with D unresolved. Deletions cut 4 bases from V and 1 base from J, with 5 bases between. The germline CDR1 and CDR2 sequences are SGHNT and YYREEE (reference sequence). The CDR3 is 13 amino acids. The CDR3 is CASSHKNTGELFF. Written as DNA, the CDR3 is TGTGCCAGCAGCCACAAGAACACCGGGGAGCTGTTTTTT.

The chain couples TRBV6-5 to TRBJ2-7, with a weak D call TRBD1 (6 bases). The CDR3 is made up of 15 amino acids. The germline V gene has CDR1 MNHEY and CDR2 SVGAGI. The V gene lost 0 bases and the J gene lost 3 bases, with 12 bases spanning the gap. The DNA of the CDR3 is TGTGCCAGCAGTTACTCGTCCGGACAGAACTACGAGCAGTACTTC. It is translated as CASSYSSGQNYEQYF.

The V call is TRBV30, the J call TRBJ2-7; 7 nucleotides agree with TRBD2. Unmatched junction bases numbered 11, after V lost 0 bases and J lost 9 bases. CDR1 and CDR2 from the germline V gene are GTSNPN and SVGIG (reference sequence). The CDR3 runs to 14 residues. For the CDR3, the DNA is TGTGCCTGGAGTGTTGTGGGAGGGCAGAGAGGGCAGTACTTC. It is translated as CAWSVVGGQRGQYF.

V is TRBV4-2 and J is TRBJ2-2; D possibly uses TRBD1 or TRBD2 (5 bases each). The germline CDR1 and CDR2 sequences are LGHNA and YNFKEQ. The CDR3 is made up of 14 amino acids. V was cut by 0 bases and J by 6 bases, with 8 bases left in between. The CDR3 DNA follows: TGTGCCAGCAGCCAAGACCCGGGGCCCGGGGAGCTGTTTTTT. It specifies CASSQDPGPGELFF.

The chain has TRBV18 and TRBJ2-7; D tentatively reads TRBD1 or TRBD2 (5 bases each). Germline values: CDR1 KGHSH, CDR2 LQKENI. The CDR3 totals 14 residues. Deletions cut 0 bases from V and 3 bases from J, with 9 bases between. CDR3 residues: CASSPPGRNYEQYF. CDR3 nucleotide sequence: TGTGCCAGCTCACCACCGGGACGGAACTACGAGCAGTACTTC.

This sequence joins TRBV19 and TRBJ2-3, with D perhaps assigned TRBD1 or TRBD2 (6 bases each). The CDR3 length is 14 residues. CDR1 is LNHDA, CDR2 SQIVND, per germline (reference sequence). V lost 3 bases and J 4 bases, leaving 11 bases between the germline ends. The CDR3, as DNA: TGTGCCAGTAGTATGGGGGGCGGCCCAGATACGCAGTATTTT. Amino acids: CASSMGGGPDTQYF.

The CDR3 DNA reads as TGTGCCATCAGTGAGTCAGTTAACCAAGAGACCCAGTACTTC. Protein sequence: CAISESVNQETQYF. This chain joins TRBV10-3 and TRBJ2-5; no firm D call. With 0 bases removed from V and 0 bases from J, the gap between germline ends came to 5 bases. The CDR3 totals 14 residues. Germline V lookup: CDR1 ENHRY, CDR2 SYGVKD.

The chain is built from TRBV30 and TRBJ1-2; maybe TRBD1 (5 bases). Trimming took 0 bases from V and 8 from J, leaving 10 bases between them. The CDR3 sequence is 12 residues long. Germline CDR1 reads GTSNPN; CDR2 reads SVGIG (reference sequence). In DNA, the CDR3 is TGTGCCTGGAGTGTAGGAGGGGAGGGCTACACCTTC. The encoded protein is CAWSVGGEGYTF.

This sequence joins TRBV29-1 and TRBJ2-7, with 7 bases lining up with TRBD1. This CDR3 is built from 12 residues. The ends lost 4 bases at V and 4 bases at J; junction bases unmatched: 4. Looked up from germline, CDR1 is SQVTM and CDR2 is ANQGSEA. The CDR3 region is CSVGEQGYEQYF. The CDR3 DNA follows: TGCAGCGTTGGAGAACAGGGGTACGAGCAGTACTTC.